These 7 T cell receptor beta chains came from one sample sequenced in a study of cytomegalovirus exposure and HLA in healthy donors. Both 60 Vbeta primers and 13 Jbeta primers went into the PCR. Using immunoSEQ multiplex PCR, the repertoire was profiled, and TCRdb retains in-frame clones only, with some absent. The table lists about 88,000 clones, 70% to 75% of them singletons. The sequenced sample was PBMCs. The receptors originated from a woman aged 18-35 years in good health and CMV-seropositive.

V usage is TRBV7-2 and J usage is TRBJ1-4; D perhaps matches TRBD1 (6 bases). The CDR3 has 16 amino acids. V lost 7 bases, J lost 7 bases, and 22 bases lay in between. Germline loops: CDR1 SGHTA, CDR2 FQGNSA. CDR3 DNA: TGTGCCAGCACCTCAGGGGCGCCACGTGGGCGTGAAAAACTGTTTTTT. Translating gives CASTSGAPRGREKLFF.

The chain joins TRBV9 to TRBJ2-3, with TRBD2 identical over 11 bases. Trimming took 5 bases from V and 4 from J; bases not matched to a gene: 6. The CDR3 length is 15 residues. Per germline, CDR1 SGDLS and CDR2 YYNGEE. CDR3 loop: CASRGRLAGSDTQYF. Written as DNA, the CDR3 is TGTGCCAGCAGAGGGAGACTAGCGGGGTCAGATACGCAGTATTTT.

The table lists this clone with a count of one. The CDR3 DNA is TGCAGCGTTTCGGGGGACAGGGGGCGCCGGGGATACAATGAGCAGTTCTTC. Its protein product is CSVSGDRGRRGYNEQFF. The chain combines TRBV29-1 with TRBJ2-1; 12 positions match TRBD1. The CDR3 totals 17 residues. The germline V gene has CDR1 SQVTM and CDR2 ANQGSEA. V lost 5 bases to trimming and J lost 4 bases; unmatched junction nucleotides: 12.

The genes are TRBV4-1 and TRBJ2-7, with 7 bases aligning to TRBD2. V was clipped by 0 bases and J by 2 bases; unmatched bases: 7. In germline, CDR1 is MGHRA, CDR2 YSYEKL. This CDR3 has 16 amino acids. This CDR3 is CASSQDRASGTYEQYF. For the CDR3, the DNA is TGCGCCAGCAGCCAAGATCGGGCTAGCGGAACCTACGAGCAGTACTTC.

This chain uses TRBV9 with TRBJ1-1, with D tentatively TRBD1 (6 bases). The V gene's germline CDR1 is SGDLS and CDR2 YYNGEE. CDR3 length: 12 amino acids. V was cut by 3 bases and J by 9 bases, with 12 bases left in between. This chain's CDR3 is CASSAAGTKAFF. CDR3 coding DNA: TGTGCCAGCAGCGCCGCCGGGACAAAAGCTTTCTTT.

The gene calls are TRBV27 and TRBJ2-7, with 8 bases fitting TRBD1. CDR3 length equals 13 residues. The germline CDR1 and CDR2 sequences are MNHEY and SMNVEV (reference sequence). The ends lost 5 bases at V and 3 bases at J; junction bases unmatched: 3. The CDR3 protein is CASSTDRGYEQYF. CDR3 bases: TGTGCCAGCAGTACAGACAGGGGCTACGAGCAGTACTTC.

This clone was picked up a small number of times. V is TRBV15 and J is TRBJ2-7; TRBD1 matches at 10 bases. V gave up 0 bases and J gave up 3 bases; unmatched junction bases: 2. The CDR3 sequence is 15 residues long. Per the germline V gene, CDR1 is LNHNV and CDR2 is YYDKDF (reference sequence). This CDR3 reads CATSRDRTGGYEQYF. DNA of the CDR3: TGTGCCACCAGCAGAGATCGGACAGGGGGCTACGAGCAGTACTTC.